This T cell receptor beta chain was found in a study of shared clonotypes between healthy human individuals. Here immunoSEQ multiplex PCR was the method, and the copy in TCRdb shows in-frame clones only, minus some. Of some 1.4 million clones listed, more than 95% were seen once; the top ten hold more than 0.9%. There are 14 residues in the CDR3. V shed 5 bases, J shed 8 bases, and the junction held 7 bases outside the gene matches. Germline V lookup: CDR1 SGHRS, CDR2 YFSETQ. The chain carries TRBV5-1 and TRBJ1-4, with 9 bases aligning to TRBD1. Sequencing was done on a sample of naive CD4+ T cells sorted from blood. Subset indicated: CD45RA+ positively selected. The source is a man aged 30 to 39 in good health. The CDR3 region is CASSMGQGLEKLFF. In DNA form, the CDR3 reads TGCGCCAGCAGTATGGGACAGGGTTTGGAAAAACTGTTTTTT.